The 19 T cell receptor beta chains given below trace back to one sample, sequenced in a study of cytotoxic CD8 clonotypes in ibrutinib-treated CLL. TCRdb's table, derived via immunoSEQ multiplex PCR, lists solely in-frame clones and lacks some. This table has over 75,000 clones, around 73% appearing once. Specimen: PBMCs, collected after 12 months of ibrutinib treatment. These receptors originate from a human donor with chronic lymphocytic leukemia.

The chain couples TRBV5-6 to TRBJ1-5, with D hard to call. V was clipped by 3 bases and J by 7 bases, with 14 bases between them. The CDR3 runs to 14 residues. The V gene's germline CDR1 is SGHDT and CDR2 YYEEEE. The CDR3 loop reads CASSSSLTRQPQHF. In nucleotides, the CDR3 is TGTGCCAGCAGCTCGTCACTTACTAGACAGCCCCAGCATTTT.

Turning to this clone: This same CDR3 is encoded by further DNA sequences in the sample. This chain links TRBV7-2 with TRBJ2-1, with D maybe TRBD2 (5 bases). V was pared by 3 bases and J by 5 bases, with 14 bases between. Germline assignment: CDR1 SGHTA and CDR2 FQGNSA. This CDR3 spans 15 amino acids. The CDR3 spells CASSLVGGWDNEQFF. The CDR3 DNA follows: TGTGCCAGCAGCTTGGTAGGCGGGTGGGACAATGAGCAGTTCTTC.

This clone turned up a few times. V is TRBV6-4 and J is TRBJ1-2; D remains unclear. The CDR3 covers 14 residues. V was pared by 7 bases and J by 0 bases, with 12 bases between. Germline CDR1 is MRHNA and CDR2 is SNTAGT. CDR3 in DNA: TGTGCCAGCAACCCAGGAACTTCTAACTATGGCTACACCTTC. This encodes CASNPGTSNYGYTF.

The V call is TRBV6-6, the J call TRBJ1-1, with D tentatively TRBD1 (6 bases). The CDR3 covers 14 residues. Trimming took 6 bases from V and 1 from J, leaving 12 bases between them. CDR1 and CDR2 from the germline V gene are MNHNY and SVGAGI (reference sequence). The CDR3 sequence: CASRREGGNTEAFF. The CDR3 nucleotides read TGTGCCAGCAGACGGGAAGGGGGGAACACTGAAGCTTTCTTT.

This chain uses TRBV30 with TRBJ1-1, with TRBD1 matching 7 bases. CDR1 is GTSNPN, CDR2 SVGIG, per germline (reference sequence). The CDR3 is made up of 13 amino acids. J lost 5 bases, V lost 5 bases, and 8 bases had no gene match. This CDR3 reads CAWGSTGATEAFF. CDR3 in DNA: TGTGCCTGGGGAAGTACAGGGGCGACTGAAGCTTTCTTT.

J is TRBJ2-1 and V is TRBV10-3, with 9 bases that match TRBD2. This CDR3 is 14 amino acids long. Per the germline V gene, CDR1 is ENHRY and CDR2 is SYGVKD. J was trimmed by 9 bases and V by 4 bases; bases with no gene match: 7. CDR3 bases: TGTGCCATCAGTGCGAGCGGGGGGCGGGGTGAGCAGTTCTTC. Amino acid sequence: CAISASGGRGEQFF.

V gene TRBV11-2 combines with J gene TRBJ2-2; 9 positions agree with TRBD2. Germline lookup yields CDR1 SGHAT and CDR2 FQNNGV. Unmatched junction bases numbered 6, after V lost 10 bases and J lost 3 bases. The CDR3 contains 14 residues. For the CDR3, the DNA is TGTGCCACCACGACTAGCGGACACACCGGGGAGCTGTTTTTT. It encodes CATTTSGHTGELFF.

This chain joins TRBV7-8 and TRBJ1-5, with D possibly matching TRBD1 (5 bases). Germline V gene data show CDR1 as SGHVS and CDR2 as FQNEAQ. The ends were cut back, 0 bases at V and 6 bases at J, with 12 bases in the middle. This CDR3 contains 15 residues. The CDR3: CASSLALAGSQPQHF. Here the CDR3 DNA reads TGTGCCAGCAGCTTAGCGCTGGCAGGGAGTCAGCCCCAGCATTTT.

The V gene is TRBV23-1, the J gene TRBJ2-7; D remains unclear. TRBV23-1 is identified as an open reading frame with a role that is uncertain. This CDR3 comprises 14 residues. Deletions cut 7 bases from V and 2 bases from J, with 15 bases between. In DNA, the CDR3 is TGCGCCAGCACTCCGGATGGGGAAACCTACGAGCAGTACTTC. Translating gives CASTPDGETYEQYF.

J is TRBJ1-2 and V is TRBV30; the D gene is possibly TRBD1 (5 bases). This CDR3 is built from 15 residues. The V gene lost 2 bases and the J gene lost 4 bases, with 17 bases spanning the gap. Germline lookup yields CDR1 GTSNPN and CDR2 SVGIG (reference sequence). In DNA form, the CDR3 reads TGTGCCTGGAGTCGGTCGGGGCCCACGCCCTATGGCTACACCTTC. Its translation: CAWSRSGPTPYGYTF.

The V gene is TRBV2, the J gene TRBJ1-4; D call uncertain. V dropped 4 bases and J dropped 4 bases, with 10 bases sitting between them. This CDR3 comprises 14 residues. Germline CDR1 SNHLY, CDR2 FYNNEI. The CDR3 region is CASSGEGRNEKLFF. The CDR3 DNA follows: TGTGCCAGCAGTGGGGAAGGGCGTAATGAAAAACTGTTTTTT.

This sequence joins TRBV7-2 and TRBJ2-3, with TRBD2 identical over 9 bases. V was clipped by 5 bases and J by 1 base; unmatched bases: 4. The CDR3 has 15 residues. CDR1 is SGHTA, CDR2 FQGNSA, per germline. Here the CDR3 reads CASSPRGGGTDTQYF. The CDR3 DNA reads TGTGCCAGCAGCCCCCGCGGGGGGGGCACAGATACGCAGTATTTT.

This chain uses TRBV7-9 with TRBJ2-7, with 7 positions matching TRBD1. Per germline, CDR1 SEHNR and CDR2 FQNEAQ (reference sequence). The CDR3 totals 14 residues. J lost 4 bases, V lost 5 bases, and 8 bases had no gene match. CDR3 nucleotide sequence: TGTGCCAGCAGCCGGGAACAGGGGCCTTACGAGCAGTACTTC. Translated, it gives CASSREQGPYEQYF.

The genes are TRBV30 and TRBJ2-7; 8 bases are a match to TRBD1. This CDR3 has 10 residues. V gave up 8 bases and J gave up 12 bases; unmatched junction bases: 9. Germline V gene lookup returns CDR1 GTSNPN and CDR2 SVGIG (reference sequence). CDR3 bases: TGTGCCGGGACAGGTTTTAAGTCGTACTTC. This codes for CAGTGFKSYF.

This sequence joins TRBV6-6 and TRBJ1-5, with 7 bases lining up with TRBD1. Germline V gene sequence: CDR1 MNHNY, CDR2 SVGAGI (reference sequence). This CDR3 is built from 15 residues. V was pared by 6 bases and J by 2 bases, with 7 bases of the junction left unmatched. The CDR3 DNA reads TGTGCCAGCAGGTCAGGGGGAGGAGGCAATCAGCCCCAGCATTTT. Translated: CASRSGGGGNQPQHF.

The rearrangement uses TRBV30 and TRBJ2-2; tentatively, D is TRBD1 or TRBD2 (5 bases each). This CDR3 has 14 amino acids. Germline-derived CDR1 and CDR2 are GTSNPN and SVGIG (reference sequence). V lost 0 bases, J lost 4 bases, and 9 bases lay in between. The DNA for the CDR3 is TGTGCCTGGAGTGTACAAGGGACCACCGGGGAGCTGTTTTTT. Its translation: CAWSVQGTTGELFF.

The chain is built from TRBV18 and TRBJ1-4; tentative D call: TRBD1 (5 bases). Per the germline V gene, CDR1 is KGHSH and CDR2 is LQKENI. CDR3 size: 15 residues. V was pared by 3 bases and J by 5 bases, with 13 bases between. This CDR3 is CASSPGRGANEKLFF. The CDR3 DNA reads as TGTGCCAGCTCACCCGGCCGAGGGGCGAATGAAAAACTGTTTTTT.

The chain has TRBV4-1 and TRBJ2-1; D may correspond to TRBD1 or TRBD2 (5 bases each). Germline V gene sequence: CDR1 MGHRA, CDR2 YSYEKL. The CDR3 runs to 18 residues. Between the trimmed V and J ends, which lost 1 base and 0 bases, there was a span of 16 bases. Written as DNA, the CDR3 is TGCGCCAGCAGCCAAGGAGGGGCCGTAGTATACTCCTACAATGAGCAGTTCTTC. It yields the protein CASSQGGAVVYSYNEQFF.

CDR3 DNA: TGTGCCTGGACCGACTACAGGGGATGGGAAAAACTGTTTTTT. It yields the protein CAWTDYRGWEKLFF. V is TRBV30 and J is TRBJ1-4, with 7 bases aligning to TRBD1. The germline V gene has CDR1 GTSNPN and CDR2 SVGIG (reference sequence). The trim removed 4 bases at V and 8 bases at J, leaving 10 bases unmatched. CDR3 length equals 14 residues.